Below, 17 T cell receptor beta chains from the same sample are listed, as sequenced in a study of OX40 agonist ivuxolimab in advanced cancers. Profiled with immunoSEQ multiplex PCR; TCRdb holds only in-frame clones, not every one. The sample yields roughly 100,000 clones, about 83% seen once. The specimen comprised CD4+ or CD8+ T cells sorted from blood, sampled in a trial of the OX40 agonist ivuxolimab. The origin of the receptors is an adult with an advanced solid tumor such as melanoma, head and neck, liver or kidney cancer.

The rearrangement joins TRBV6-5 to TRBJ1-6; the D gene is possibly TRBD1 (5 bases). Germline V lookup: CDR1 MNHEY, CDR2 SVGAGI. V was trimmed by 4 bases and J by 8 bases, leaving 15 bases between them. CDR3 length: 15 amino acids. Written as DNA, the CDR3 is TGTGCCAGCAGTTCCCGGGACGGGGACTATTCACCCCTCCACTTT. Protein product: CASSSRDGDYSPLHF.

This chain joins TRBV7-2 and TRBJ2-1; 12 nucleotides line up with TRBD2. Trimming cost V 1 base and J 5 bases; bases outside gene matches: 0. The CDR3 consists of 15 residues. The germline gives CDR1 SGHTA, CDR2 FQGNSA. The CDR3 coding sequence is TGTGCCAGCAGCTTAGGGACTAGCGGGAACAATGAGCAGTTCTTC. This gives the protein CASSLGTSGNNEQFF.

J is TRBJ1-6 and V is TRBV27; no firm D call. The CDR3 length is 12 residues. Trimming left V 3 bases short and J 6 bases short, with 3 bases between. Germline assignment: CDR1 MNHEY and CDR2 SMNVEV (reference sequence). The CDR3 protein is CASSFINSPLHF. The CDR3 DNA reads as TGTGCCAGCAGTTTTATTAATTCACCCCTCCACTTT.

The CDR3 nucleotides are TGCGCCAGCAGCTTGAGTCCCGGACAGGGGACAGATACGCAGTATTTT. This gives the protein CASSLSPGQGTDTQYF. The rearrangement links TRBV5-1 to TRBJ2-3, with 9 positions matching TRBD1. Germline loops: CDR1 SGHRS, CDR2 YFSETQ. The CDR3 contains 16 residues. Losses at the gene ends were 1 base for V and 3 bases for J; bases not matched to a gene: 6.

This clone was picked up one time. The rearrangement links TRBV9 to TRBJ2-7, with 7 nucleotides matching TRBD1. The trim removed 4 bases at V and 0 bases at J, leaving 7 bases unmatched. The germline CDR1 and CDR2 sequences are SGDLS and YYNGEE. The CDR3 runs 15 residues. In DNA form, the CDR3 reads TGTGCCAGCAGCCCAGGGACAGTTAGCTCCTACGAGCAGTACTTC. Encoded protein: CASSPGTVSSYEQYF.

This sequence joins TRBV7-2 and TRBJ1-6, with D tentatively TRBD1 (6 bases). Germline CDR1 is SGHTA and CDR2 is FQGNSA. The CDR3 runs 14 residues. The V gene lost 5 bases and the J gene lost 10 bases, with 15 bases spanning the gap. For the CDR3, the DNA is TGTGCCAGCAGCCCCCTGGGGGGGCTATCACCCCTCCACTTT. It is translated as CASSPLGGLSPLHF.

CDR3 amino acids: CASSRAYKGGELFF. CDR3 coding DNA: TGTGCCAGCAGCCGGGCCTACAAGGGCGGGGAGCTGTTTTTT. The chain couples TRBV14 to TRBJ2-2; no clear D gene. CDR1 and CDR2 (germline): SGHDN, FVKESK. Trimming stripped 4 bases from V and 7 bases from J, with 13 bases between. The CDR3 totals 14 residues.

CDR3 nucleotide sequence: TGTGCCAGCAGCCGGCGGGACAGGGCTAACAATGAGCAGTTCTTC. Amino acids: CASSRRDRANNEQFF. The genes are TRBV7-9 and TRBJ2-1; 9 bases agree with TRBD1. Trimming removed 5 bases from V and 5 bases from J; junction bases left unmatched: 7. The CDR3 consists of 15 residues. CDR1 SEHNR and CDR2 FQNEAQ come from the germline V gene (reference sequence). Combining the CDR3 with reference TRBV7-9 and TRBJ2-1 gives the whole variable domain DTGVSQNPRHKITKRGQNVTFRCDPISEHNRLYWYRQTLGQGPEFLTYFQNEAQLEKSRLLSDRFSAERPKGSFSTLEIQRTEQGDSAMYLCASSRRDRANNEQFFGPGTRLTVL.

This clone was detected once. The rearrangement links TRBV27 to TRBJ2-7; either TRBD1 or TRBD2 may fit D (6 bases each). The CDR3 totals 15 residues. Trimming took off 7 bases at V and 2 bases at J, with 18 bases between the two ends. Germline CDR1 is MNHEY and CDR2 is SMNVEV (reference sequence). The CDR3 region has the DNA TGTGCCAGCACCCTCGTTGTGGGGGGCACCTACGAGCAGTACTTC. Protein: CASTLVVGGTYEQYF.

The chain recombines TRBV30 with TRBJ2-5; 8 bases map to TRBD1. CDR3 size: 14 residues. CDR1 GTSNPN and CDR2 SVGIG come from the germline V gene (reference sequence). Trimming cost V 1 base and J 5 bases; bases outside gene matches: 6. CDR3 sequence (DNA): TGTGCCTGGAGTGCAGGGGGCACTAGGGAGACCCAGTACTTC. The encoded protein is CAWSAGGTRETQYF.

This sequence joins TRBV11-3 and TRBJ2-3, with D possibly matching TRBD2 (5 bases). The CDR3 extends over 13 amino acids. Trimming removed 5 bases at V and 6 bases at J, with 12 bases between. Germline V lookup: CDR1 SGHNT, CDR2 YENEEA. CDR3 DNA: TGTGCCAGCAGCCCTAGCCAGACCGATACGCAGTATTTT. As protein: CASSPSQTDTQYF.

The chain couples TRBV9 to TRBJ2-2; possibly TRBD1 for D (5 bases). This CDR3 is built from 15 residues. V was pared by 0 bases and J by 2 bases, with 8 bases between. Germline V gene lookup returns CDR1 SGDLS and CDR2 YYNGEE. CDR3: CASSVGQINTGELFF. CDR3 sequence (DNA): TGTGCCAGCAGCGTAGGACAGATAAACACCGGGGAGCTGTTTTTT.

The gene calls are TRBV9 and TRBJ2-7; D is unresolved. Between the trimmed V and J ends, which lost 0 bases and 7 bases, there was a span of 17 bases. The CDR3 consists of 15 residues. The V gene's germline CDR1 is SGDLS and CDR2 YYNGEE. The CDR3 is CASSVALGPAEEQYF. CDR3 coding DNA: TGTGCCAGCAGCGTAGCTCTTGGGCCGGCGGAGGAGCAGTACTTC.

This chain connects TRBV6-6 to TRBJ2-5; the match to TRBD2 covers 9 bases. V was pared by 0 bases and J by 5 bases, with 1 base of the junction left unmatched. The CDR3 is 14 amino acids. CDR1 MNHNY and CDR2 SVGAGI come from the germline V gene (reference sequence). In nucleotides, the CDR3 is TGTGCCAGCAGTTACTCGCGGGAGGGGGAGACCCAGTACTTC. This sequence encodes CASSYSREGETQYF.

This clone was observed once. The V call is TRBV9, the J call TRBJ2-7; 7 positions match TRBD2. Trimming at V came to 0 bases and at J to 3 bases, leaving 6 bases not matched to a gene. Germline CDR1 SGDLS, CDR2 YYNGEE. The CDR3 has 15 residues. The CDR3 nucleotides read TGTGCCAGCAGCGTAGCAGCCGGGACTAACTACGAGCAGTACTTC. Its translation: CASSVAAGTNYEQYF.

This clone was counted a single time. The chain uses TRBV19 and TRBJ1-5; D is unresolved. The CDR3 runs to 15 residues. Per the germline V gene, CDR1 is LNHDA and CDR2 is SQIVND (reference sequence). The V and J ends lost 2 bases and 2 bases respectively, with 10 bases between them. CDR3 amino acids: CASSITGSGNQPQHF. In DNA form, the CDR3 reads TGTGCCAGTAGTATAACGGGGTCTGGCAATCAGCCCCAGCATTTT.

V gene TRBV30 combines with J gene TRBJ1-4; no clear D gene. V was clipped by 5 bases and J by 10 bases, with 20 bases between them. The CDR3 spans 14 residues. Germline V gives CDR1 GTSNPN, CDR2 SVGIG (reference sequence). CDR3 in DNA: TGTGCCTGGTATTCCGGAGCCGGGGAGGGAAAACTGTTTTTT. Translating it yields CAWYSGAGEGKLFF.